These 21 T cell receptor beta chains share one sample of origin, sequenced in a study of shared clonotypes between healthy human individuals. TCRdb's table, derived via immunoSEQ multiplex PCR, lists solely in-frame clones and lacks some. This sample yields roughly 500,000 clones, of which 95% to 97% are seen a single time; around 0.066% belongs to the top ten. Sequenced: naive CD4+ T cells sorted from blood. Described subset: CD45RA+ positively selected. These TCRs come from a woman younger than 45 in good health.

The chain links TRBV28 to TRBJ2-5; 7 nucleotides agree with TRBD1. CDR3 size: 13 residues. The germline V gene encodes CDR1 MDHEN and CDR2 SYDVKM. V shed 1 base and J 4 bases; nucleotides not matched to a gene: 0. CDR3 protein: CASSLSGGETQYF. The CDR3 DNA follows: TGTGCCAGCAGTTTATCAGGGGGAGAGACCCAGTACTTC.

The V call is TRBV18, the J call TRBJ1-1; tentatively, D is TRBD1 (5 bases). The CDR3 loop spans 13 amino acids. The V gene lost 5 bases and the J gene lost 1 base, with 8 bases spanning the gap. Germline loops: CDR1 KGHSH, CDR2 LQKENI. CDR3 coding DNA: TGTGCCAGCTCAATAGACAGGAACACTGAAGCTTTCTTT. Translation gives CASSIDRNTEAFF.

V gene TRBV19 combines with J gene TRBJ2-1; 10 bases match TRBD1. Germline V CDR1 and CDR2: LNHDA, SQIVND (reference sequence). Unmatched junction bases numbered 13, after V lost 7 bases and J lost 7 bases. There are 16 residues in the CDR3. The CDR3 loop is CASTKGGTGDSNEQFF. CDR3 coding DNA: TGTGCCAGTACCAAGGGTGGGACAGGGGATTCAAATGAGCAGTTCTTC.

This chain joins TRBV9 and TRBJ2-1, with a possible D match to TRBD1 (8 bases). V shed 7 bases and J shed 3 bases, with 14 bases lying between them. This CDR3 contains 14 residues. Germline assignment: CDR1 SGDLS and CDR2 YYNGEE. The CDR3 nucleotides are TGTGCCAGCCACAGGGGGGGCAGCTACAATGAGCAGTTCTTC. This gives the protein CASHRGGSYNEQFF.

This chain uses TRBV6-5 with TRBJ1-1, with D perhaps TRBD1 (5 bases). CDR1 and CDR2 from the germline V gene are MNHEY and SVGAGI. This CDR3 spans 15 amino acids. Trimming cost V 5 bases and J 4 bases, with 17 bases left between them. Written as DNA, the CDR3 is TGTGCCAGCAGTACCCGTCCCCAGGGCGGCACTGAAGCTTTCTTT. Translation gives CASSTRPQGGTEAFF.

CDR3 sequence reads: CASSPTGVTEAFF. The CDR3 region has the DNA TGTGCCAGCAGCCCGACAGGGGTAACTGAAGCTTTCTTT. The chain joins TRBV11-3 to TRBJ1-1; 8 bases line up with TRBD1. CDR3 length: 13 amino acids. V gave up 5 bases and J gave up 5 bases; unmatched junction bases: 4. The V gene's germline CDR1 is SGHNT and CDR2 YENEEA. The full variable domain, in which reference TRBV11-3 and TRBJ1-1 provide the parts outside the CDR3, is EAGVVQSPRYKIIEKKQPVAFWCNPISGHNTLYWYLQNLGQGPELLIRYENEEAVDDSQLPKDRFSAERLKGVDSTLKIQPAELGDSAVYLCASSPTGVTEAFFGQGTRLTVV.

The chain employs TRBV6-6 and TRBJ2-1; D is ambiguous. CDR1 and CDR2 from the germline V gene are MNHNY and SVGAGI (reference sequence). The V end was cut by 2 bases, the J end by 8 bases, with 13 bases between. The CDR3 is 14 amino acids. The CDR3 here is CASSYGLPSDEQFF. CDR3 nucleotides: TGTGCCAGCAGTTACGGTCTACCTTCCGATGAGCAGTTCTTC.

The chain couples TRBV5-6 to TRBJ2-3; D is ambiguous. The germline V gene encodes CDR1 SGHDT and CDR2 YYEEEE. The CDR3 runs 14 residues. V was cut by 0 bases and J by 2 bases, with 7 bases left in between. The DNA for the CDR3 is TGTGCCAGCAGCTTGGCAAAAACCACAGATACGCAGTATTTT. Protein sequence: CASSLAKTTDTQYF.

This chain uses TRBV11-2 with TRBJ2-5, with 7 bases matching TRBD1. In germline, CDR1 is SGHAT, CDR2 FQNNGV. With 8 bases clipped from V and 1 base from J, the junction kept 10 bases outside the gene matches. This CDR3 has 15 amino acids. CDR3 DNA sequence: TGTGCCAGCCAAACCCCAACAGGGGCCCAAGAGACCCAGTACTTC. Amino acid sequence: CASQTPTGAQETQYF.

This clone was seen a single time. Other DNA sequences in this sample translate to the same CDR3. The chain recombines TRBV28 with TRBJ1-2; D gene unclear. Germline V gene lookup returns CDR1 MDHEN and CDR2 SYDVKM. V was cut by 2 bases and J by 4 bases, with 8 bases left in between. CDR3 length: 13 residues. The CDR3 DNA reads TGTGCCAGCAGTTTAATGGGGAGCTATGGCTACACCTTC. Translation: CASSLMGSYGYTF.

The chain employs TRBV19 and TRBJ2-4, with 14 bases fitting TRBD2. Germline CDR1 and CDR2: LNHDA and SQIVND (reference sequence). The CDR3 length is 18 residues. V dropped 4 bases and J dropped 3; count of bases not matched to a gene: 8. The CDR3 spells CASSRPGLAGEGKNIQYF. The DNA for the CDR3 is TGTGCCAGTAGTAGACCGGGACTAGCGGGAGAGGGCAAAAACATTCAGTACTTC.

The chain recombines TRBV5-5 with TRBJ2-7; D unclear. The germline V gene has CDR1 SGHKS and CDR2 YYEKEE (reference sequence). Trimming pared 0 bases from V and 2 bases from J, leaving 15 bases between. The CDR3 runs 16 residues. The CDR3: CASSLAGRSSAYEQYF. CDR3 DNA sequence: TGTGCCAGCAGCTTGGCCGGCCGATCCTCGGCCTACGAGCAGTACTTC.

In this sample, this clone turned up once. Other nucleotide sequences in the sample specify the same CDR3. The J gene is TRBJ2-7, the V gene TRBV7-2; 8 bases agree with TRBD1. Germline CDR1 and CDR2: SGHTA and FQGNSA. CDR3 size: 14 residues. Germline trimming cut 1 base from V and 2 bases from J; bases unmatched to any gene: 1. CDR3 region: CASSLGTGTYEQYF. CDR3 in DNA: TGTGCCAGCAGCTTAGGGACAGGGACCTACGAGCAGTACTTC. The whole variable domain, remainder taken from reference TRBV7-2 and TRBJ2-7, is GAGVSQSPSNKVTEKGKDVELRCDPISGHTALYWYRQSLGQGLEFLIYFQGNSAPDKSGLPSDRFSAERTGGSVSTLTIQRTQQEDSAVYLCASSLGTGTYEQYFGPGTRLTVT.

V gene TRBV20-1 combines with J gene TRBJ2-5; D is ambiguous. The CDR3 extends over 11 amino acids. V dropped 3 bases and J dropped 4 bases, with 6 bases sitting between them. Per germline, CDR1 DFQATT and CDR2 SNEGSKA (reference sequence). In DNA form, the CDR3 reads TGCAGTGCTAGTAAGATAGAGACCCAGTACTTC. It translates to CSASKIETQYF.

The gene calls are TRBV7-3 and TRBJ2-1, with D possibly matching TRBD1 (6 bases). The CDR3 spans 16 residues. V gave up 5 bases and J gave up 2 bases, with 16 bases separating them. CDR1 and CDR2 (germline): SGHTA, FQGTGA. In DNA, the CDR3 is TGTGCCAGCAGCCCTCAAACCGGGACAACCTACAATGAGCAGTTCTTC. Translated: CASSPQTGTTYNEQFF.

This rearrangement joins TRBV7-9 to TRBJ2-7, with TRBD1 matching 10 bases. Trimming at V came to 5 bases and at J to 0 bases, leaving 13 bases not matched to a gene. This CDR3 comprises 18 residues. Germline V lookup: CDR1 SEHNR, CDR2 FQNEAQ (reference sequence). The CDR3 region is CASSEAGTGVRSSYEQYF. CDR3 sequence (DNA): TGTGCCAGCAGCGAGGCCGGGACAGGGGTACGAAGCTCCTACGAGCAGTACTTC. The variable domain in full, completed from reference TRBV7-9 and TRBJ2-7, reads DTGVSQNPRHKITKRGQNVTFRCDPISEHNRLYWYRQTLGQGPEFLTYFQNEAQLEKSRLLSDRFSAERPKGSFSTLEIQRTEQGDSAMYLCASSEAGTGVRSSYEQYFGPGTRLTVT.

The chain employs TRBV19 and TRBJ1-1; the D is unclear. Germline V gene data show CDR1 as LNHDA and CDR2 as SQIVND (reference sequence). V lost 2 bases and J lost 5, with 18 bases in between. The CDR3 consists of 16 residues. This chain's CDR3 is CASSIIEAPGETEAFF. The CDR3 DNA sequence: TGTGCCAGTAGTATAATCGAGGCGCCGGGCGAGACTGAAGCTTTCTTT. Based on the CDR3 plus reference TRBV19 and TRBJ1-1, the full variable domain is DGGITQSPKYLFRKEGQNVTLSCEQNLNHDAMYWYRQDPGQGLRLIYYSQIVNDFQKGDIAEGYSVSREKKESFPLTVTSAQKNPTAFYLCASSIIEAPGETEAFFGQGTRLTVV.

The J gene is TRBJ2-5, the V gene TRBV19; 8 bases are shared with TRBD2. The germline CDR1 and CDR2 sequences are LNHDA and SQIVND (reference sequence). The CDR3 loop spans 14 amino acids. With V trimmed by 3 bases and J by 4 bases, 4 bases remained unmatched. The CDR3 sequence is CASSIGRAAETQYF. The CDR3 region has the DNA TGTGCCAGTAGTATCGGGAGGGCCGCAGAGACCCAGTACTTC.

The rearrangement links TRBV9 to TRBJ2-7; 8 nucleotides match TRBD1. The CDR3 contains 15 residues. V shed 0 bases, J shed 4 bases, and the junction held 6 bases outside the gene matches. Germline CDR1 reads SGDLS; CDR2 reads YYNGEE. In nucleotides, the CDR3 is TGTGCCAGCAGCGTAGGACAGGGGCCCCCATACGAGCAGTACTTC. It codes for CASSVGQGPPYEQYF.

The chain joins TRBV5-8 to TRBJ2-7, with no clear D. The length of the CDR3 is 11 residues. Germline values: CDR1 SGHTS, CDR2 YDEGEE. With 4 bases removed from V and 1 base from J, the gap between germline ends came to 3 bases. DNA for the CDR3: TGTGCCAGCAGCGCATCCTACGAGCAGTACTTC. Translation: CASSASYEQYF.

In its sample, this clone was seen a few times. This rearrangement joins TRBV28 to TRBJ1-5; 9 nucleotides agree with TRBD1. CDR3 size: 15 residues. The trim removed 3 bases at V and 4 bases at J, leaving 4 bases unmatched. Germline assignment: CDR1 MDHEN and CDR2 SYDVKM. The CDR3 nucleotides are TGTGCCAGCAGTTTTCCTGGACAGGGGAATCAGCCCCAGCATTTT. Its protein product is CASSFPGQGNQPQHF. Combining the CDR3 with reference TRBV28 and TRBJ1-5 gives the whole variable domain DVKVTQSSRYLVKRTGEKVFLECVQDMDHENMFWYRQDPGLGLRLIYFSYDVKMKEKGDIPEGYSVSREKKERFSLILESASTNQTSMYLCASSFPGQGNQPQHFGDGTRLSIL.